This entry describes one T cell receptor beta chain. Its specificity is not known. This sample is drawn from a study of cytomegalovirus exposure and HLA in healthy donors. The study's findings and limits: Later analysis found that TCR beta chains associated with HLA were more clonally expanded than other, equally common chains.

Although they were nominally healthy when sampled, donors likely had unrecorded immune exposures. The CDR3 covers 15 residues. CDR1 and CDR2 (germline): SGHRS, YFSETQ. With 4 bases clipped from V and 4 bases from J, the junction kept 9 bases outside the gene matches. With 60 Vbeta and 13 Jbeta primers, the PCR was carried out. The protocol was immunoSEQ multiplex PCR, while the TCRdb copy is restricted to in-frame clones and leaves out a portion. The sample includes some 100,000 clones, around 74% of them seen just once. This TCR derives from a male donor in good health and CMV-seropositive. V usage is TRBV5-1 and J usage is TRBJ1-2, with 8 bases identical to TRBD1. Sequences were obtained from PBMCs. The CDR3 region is CASSDLDRVGYGYTF. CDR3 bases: TGCGCCAGCAGCGACCTGGACAGGGTGGGCTATGGCTACACCTTC.